This note documents a single T cell receptor (beta chain) sequence. Its antigen is unknown. The CDR3 loop spans 13 amino acids. CDR1 LNHDA and CDR2 SQIVND come from the germline V gene (reference sequence). V was trimmed by 1 base and J by 5 bases, leaving 8 bases between them. The data originate from a study of T-cell memory formation after mild COVID-19. Study summary: TCR clusters were largely donor specific. Findings and caveats of the study: Confirmation was lacking for SARS-CoV-2 specificity of second-wave clones that peaked on day 37.

The TCR alpha and TCR beta cDNA libraries, bearing sample barcodes and UMIs, were generated by 5'RACE using constant-segment primers. In TCRdb, the 5' RACE reads were re-called with MiXCR into one record per CDR3 protein. The data show approximately 200,000 distinct CDR3 sequences, about a sixth seen once. The sample taken for sequencing was PBMCs or a T cell subset sorted from them (not recorded which). The receptor's source is an adult woman who had mild COVID-19 (a few samples of this study predate the infection). Cell type and time point are not known. The chain uses TRBV19 and TRBJ1-1, with a weak D call TRBD1 (5 bases). The CDR3 nucleotides are TGTGCCAGTAGTATAGGAGGGGCGACTGAAGCTTTCTTT. This gives the protein CASSIGGATEAFF.